This T cell receptor (beta chain) was profiled in a study of beta chain features in type 1 diabetes. Points from the study as a whole: Shortening of TCRB CDR3s, moderate but significant, appeared in all four CD4+ subsets of Type 1 diabetes patients.

V lost 3 bases and J lost 1, with 6 bases in between. The CDR3 contains 12 residues. The V gene's germline CDR1 is SQVTM and CDR2 ANQGSEA. This clone was counted a few times. Its specificity is not known. Other DNA sequences in this specimen translate into the identical CDR3. Every bit of the isolated RNA underwent reverse transcription, so sequencing read expressed TCRB transcripts. Method: immunoSEQ multiplex PCR; TCRdb's copy keeps in-frame clones and lacks some. The sample shows 500,000 to 850,000 clones, more than 13% of them seen only once. This chain connects TRBV29-1 to TRBJ1-1, with D tentatively TRBD1 (6 bases). The sequencing input was naive CD4+ T cells from blood. This sequence was found in a man between 18 and 35 years old with type 1 diabetes. The CDR3: CSVEDRNTEAFF. The CDR3 DNA sequence: TGCAGCGTTGAGGACAGGAACACTGAAGCTTTCTTT.